The rows below give T cell receptor beta chains drawn from one sample of a study of molecular identifiers for immune sequencing clone quantification. TCRdb re-analysed the PCR reads in MiXCR, keeping a single row per CDR3 protein. The sample lists about 630,000 distinct CDR3 sequences, roughly 23% occurring once. Sequencing input: naive CD8+ T cells from blood, with Jurkat cell RNA spiked in. These receptors were taken from a human donor in good health. Some libraries in this study had Jurkat cell RNA spiked in. CDR3s include the opening cysteine and the closing phenylalanine or tryptophan. The order of the fields is clone size, J gene, CDR3 length, V gene, D gene, CDR3 DNA, CDR3 protein. D genes are given only for firm matches. Size is omitted from some rows. Given values are once, few, many or a class for expanded clones.

many TRBJ1-4 17 TRBV4-3 TRBD1 TGCGCCAGCAGCGATAGGACAGGTCGACCCGCTAATGAAAAACTGTTTTTT CASSDRTGRPANEKLFF
many TRBJ2-1 12 TRBV19 NA TGTGCCAGTAGTACCAACAACGTCGAGCAGTTCTTC CASSTNNVEQFF
NA TRBJ2-3 16 TRBV25-1 NA TGTGCCAGCAGTGAACCCGGGACACCTAGCACAGATACGCAGTATTTT CASSEPGTPSTDTQYF
many TRBJ2-7 15 TRBV29-1 NA TGCAGCGTTGAAGCCGCGGACAGCCTCTCCTACGAGCAGTACTTC CSVEAADSLSYEQYF
NA TRBJ2-5 14 TRBV11-2 NA TGTGCCAGCAGCTCCCCCATGCTGCGGGAGACCCAGTACTTC CASSSPMLRETQYF
many TRBJ1-1 13 TRBV27 TRBD1 TGTGCCAGCCGTGGGACAGGGGACACTGAAGCTTTCTTT CASRGTGDTEAFF
once TRBJ1-1 14 TRBV12-5 NA TGTGCTAGTGGGCGGACGGTATTGAACACTAGAGCTTTCTTT CASGRTVLNTRAFF
NA TRBJ2-1 15 TRBV18 TRBD2 TGTGCCAGCTCACCACCGGGGGGGAGCTACAATGAGCAGTTCTTC CASSPPGGSYNEQFF
few TRBJ1-4 14 TRBV5-6 NA TGTGCCAGCACCATATGGGCGTTGAGTGAAAAACTGTTTTTT CASTIWALSEKLFF
NA TRBJ2-5 13 TRBV7-3 NA TGTGCCAGCAGCTTCGGTCGGGCGGAGACCCAGTACTTC CASSFGRAETQYF
once TRBJ1-3 16 TRBV25-1 NA TGTGCCAGCTCGAGGTACCGGGACACACGCTTAAACACCATATATTTT CASSRYRDTRLNTIYF
many TRBJ1-4 15 TRBV12-3/TRBV12-4 TRBD1 TGTGCCAGCAGTTCTGACAGGGTACCTAATGAAAAACTGTTTTTT CASSSDRVPNEKLFF
few TRBJ2-2 12 TRBV6-6 NA TGTGCCAGCCAGATCGGGGCCAGGGAGCTGTTTTTT CASQIGARELFF
many TRBJ2-5 17 TRBV4-1 TRBD2 TGCGCCAGCAGCCAAGAGTGGGCTAGCGGGGGTCTTGAGACCCAGTACTTC CASSQEWASGGLETQYF
many TRBJ2-3 16 TRBV7-9 TRBD1 TGTGCCAGCAACCCACCCCGGGACAGGGTTACAGATACGCAGTATTTT CASNPPRDRVTDTQYF
NA TRBJ2-3 15 TRBV19 NA TGTGCCAGTAGTGGTGGGGTGGGGGAGGCAGATACGCAGTATTTT CASSGGVGEADTQYF